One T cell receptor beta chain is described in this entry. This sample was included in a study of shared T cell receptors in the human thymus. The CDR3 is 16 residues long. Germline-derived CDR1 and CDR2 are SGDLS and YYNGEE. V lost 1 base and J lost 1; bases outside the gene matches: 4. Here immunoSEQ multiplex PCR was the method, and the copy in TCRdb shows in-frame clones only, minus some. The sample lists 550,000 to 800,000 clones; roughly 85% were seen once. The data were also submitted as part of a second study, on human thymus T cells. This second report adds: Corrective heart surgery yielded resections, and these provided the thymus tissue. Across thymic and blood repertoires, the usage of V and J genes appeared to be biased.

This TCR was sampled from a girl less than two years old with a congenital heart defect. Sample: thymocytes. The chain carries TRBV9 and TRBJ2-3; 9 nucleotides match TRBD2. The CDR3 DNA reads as TGTGCCAGCAGCGTACGACCTAGCGGGGGCACAGATACGCAGTATTTT. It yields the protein CASSVRPSGGTDTQYF.